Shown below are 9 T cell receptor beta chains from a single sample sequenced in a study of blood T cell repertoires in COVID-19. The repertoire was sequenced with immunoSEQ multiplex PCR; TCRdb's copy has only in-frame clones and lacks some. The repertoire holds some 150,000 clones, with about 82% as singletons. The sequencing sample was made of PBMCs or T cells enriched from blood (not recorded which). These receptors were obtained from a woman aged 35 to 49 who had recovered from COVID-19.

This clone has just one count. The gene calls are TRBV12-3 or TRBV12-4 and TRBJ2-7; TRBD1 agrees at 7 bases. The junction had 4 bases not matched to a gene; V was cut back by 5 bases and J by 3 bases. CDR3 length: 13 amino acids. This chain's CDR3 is CASSTGDFYEQYF. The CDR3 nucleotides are TGTGCCAGCAGTACAGGGGATTTCTACGAGCAGTACTTC.

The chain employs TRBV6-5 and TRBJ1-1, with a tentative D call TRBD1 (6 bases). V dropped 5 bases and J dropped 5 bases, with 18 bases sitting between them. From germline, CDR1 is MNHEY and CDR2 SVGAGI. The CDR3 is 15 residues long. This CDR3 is CASSTQTGPWTEAFF. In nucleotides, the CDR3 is TGTGCCAGCAGTACTCAGACAGGCCCCTGGACTGAAGCTTTCTTT.

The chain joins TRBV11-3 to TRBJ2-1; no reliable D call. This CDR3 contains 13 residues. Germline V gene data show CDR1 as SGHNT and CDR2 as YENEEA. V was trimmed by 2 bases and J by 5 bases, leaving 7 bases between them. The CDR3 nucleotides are TGTGCCAGCAGCTTAATATCAGACAATGAGCAGTTCTTC. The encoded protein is CASSLISDNEQFF.

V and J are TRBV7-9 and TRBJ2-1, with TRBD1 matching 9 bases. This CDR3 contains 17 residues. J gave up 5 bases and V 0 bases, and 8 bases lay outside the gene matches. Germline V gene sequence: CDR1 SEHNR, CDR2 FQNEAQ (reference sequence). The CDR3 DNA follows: TGTGCCAGCAGCTTAGCGGACGGCGGGACAGGGAACAATGAGCAGTTCTTC. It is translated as CASSLADGGTGNNEQFF. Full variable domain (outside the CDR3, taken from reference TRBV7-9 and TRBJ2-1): DTGVSQNPRHKITKRGQNVTFRCDPISEHNRLYWYRQTLGQGPEFLTYFQNEAQLEKSRLLSDRFSAERPKGSFSTLEIQRTEQGDSAMYLCASSLADGGTGNNEQFFGPGTRLTVL.

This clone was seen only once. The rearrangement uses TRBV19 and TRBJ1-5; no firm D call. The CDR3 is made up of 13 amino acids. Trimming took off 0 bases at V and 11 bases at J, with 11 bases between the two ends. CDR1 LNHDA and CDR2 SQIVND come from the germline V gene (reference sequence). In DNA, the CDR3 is TGTGCCAGTAGTATAGATCTAGTCGGGGCCCAGCATTTT. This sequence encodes CASSIDLVGAQHF. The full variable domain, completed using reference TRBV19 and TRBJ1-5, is DGGITQSPKYLFRKEGQNVTLSCEQNLNHDAMYWYRQDPGQGLRLIYYSQIVNDFQKGDIAEGYSVSREKKESFPLTVTSAQKNPTAFYLCASSIDLVGAQHFGDGTRLSIL.

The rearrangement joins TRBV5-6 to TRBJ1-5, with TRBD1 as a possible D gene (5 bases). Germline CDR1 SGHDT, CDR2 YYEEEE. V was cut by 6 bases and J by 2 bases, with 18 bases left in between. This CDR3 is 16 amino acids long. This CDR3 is CASTHLGSGGNQPQHF. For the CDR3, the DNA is TGTGCCAGCACCCATTTAGGCTCGGGGGGCAATCAGCCCCAGCATTTT. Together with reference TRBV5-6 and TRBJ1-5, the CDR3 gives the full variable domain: DAGVTQSPTHLIKTRGQQVTLRCSPKSGHDTVSWYQQALGQGPQFIFQYYEEEERQRGNFPDRFSGHQFPNYSSELNVNALLLGDSALYLCASTHLGSGGNQPQHFGDGTRLSIL.

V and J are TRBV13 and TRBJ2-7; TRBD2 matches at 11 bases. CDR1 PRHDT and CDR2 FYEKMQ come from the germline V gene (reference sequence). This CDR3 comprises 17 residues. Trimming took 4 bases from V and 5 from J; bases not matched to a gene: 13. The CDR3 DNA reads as TGTGCCAGCAGCTCCCCCTTCGTAGCGGGAGGGCAACACGAGCAGTACTTC. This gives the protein CASSSPFVAGGQHEQYF.

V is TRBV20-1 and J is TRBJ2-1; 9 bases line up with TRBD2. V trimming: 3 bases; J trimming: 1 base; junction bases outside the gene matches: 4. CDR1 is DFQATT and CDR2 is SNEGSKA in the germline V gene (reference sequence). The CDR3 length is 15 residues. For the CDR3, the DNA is TGCAGTGCTAGTGAGAGCGGGAGGTCCTACAATGAGCAGTTCTTC. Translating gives CSASESGRSYNEQFF.

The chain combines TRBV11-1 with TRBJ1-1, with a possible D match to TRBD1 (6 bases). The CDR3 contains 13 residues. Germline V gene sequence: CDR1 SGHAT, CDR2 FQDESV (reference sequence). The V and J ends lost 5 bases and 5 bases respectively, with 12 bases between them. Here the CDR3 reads CASSPYRETEAFF. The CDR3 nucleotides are TGTGCCAGCAGCCCATACAGGGAGACTGAAGCTTTCTTT.